The 5 T cell receptor beta chains presented below share a single source sample, sequenced in a study of graft-versus-host responses after intestinal transplantation. The method was immunoSEQ multiplex PCR; TCRdb's version includes in-frame clones alone and lacks a portion of them. The sample yields around 120,000 clones, 85% to 95% seen once. No antigen is known for these receptors. The sequencing here drew on unstimulated CD8+ T cells sorted from spleen or lymph node cells, taken before intestinal transplant. The source is a human donor who received an intestinal transplant.

This rearrangement joins TRBV5-6 to TRBJ1-5, with unresolved D. This CDR3 comprises 13 residues. The germline CDR1 and CDR2 sequences are SGHDT and YYEEEE. V was pared by 0 bases and J by 6 bases, with 7 bases between. This CDR3 reads CASSLGAGQPQHF. The CDR3 DNA follows: TGTGCCAGCAGCTTGGGGGCCGGTCAGCCCCAGCATTTT. The whole variable domain, remainder taken from reference TRBV5-6 and TRBJ1-5, is DAGVTQSPTHLIKTRGQQVTLRCSPKSGHDTVSWYQQALGQGPQFIFQYYEEEERQRGNFPDRFSGHQFPNYSSELNVNALLLGDSALYLCASSLGAGQPQHFGDGTRLSIL.

The chain uses TRBV7-9 and TRBJ2-4; 7 nucleotides match TRBD1. The germline CDR1 and CDR2 sequences are SEHNR and FQNEAQ (reference sequence). This CDR3 contains 15 residues. V lost 4 bases to trimming and J lost 1 base; unmatched junction nucleotides: 4. This CDR3 reads CASSSPDRAKNIQYF. The CDR3 coding sequence is TGTGCCAGCAGCTCCCCGGACAGGGCCAAAAACATTCAGTACTTC.

The rearrangement links TRBV28 to TRBJ2-5; D perhaps matches TRBD1 (5 bases). From germline, CDR1 is MDHEN and CDR2 SYDVKM. CDR3 length equals 16 residues. V was trimmed by 3 bases and J by 6 bases, leaving 20 bases between them. The chain's CDR3 is CASSLPPRAVRKTQYF. CDR3 bases: TGTGCCAGCAGTTTGCCCCCCAGGGCAGTAAGAAAGACCCAGTACTTC. Full variable domain (outside the CDR3, taken from reference TRBV28 and TRBJ2-5): DVKVTQSSRYLVKRTGEKVFLECVQDMDHENMFWYRQDPGLGLRLIYFSYDVKMKEKGDIPEGYSVSREKKERFSLILESASTNQTSMYLCASSLPPRAVRKTQYFGPGTRLLVL.

This CDR3 reads CATKSGRAYEQYF. The CDR3 coding sequence is TGTGCCACCAAAAGCGGACGGGCCTACGAGCAGTACTTC. The genes are TRBV15 and TRBJ2-7; D may be TRBD2 (5 bases). The CDR3 is 13 amino acids. Germline CDR1 and CDR2: LNHNV and YYDKDF (reference sequence). Trimming cost V 7 bases and J 2 bases, with 12 bases left between them.

The rearrangement uses TRBV27 and TRBJ1-5; D not resolved. With 4 bases removed from V and 4 bases from J, the gap between germline ends came to 14 bases. The CDR3 covers 15 residues. Germline CDR1 and CDR2: MNHEY and SMNVEV (reference sequence). The CDR3 DNA sequence: TGTGCCAGCAGTTCCCATGTGGGTGGGAATCAGCCCCAGCATTTT. Translated: CASSSHVGGNQPQHF.